The source of this T cell receptor beta chain is a study of blood T cell repertoires in COVID-19. Study-level background: Some COVID-19 samples were acute and others convalescent; all came from the United States, Italy and Spain.

This CDR3 has 16 residues. Germline loops: CDR1 MGHRA, CDR2 YSYEKL. Trimming at V came to 1 base and at J to 3 bases, leaving 1 base not matched to a gene. As handled by the study authors: Counts of nucleated cells, estimated from reference gene primer amplification, were obtained. Measured with immunoSEQ multiplex PCR; TCRdb has only the in-frame clones, and not every one. The V and J calls and the clone size are those of that table, but D and trimming were determined from the DNA. The sample yields approximately 54,000 clones, roughly 88% seen once. The chain joins TRBV4-1 to TRBJ2-1, with TRBD1 matching over 12 bases. The sequence was collected from a human donor in a cohort sampled during active COVID-19. Material: peripheral blood. The CDR3 loop reads CASSQGDRGLYNEQFF. In DNA, the CDR3 is TGCGCCAGCAGCCAAGGGGACAGGGGGCTCTACAATGAGCAGTTCTTC.